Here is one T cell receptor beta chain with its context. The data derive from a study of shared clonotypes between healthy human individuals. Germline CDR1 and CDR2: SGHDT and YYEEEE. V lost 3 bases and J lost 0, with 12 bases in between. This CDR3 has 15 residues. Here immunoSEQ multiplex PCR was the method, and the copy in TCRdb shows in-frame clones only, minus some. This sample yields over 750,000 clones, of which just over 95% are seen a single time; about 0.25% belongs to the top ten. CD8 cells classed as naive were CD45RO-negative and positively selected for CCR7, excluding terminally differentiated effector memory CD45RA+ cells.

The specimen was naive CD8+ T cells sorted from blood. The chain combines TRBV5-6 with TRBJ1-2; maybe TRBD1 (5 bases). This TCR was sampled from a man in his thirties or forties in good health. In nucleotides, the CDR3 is TGTGCCAGCAGCTGGGGTAGACAGACTAACTATGGCTACACCTTC. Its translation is CASSWGRQTNYGYTF.